Presented here are 6 T cell receptor beta chains from one specimen sequenced in a study of T cell repertoires in cytomegalovirus infection. TCRdb analysed the reads with MiXCR anew, one entry per CDR3 protein. The sample contains 550,000 to 850,000 distinct CDR3 sequences, roughly 36% of which appear only once. The antigens these receptors bind are not known. The sample consisted of cultured PBMCs, taken from culture after CMV antigen stimulation. The receptor set was obtained from a human donor in good health (CMV status not recorded). Some clones in this sample may be carry-over from other donors' samples.

This clonotype appeared a few times. The chain carries TRBV10-2 and TRBJ1-5, with 7 bases matching TRBD1. Germline V gene sequence: CDR1 WSHSY, CDR2 SAAADI. The V segment lost 3 bases and the J segment 4 bases; nucleotides outside the gene matches: 12. The CDR3 spans 17 residues. CDR3 amino acids: CASSESGETGSNQPQHF. The CDR3, as DNA: TGCGCCAGCAGTGAATCGGGGGAGACAGGGAGTAATCAGCCCCAGCATTTT.

This rearrangement joins TRBV5-6 to TRBJ2-2, with D perhaps given as TRBD1 or TRBD2 (5 bases each). V lost 0 bases, J lost 6 bases, and 9 bases lay in between. CDR1 is SGHDT and CDR2 is YYEEEE in the germline V gene. The CDR3 covers 14 residues. CDR3 protein: CASSLAGGSGELFF. The CDR3 bases are TGTGCCAGCAGCTTGGCTGGGGGATCCGGGGAGCTGTTTTTT. The whole variable domain, filled in from reference TRBV5-6 and TRBJ2-2, reads DAGVTQSPTHLIKTRGQQVTLRCSPKSGHDTVSWYQQALGQGPQFIFQYYEEEERQRGNFPDRFSGHQFPNYSSELNVNALLLGDSALYLCASSLAGGSGELFFGEGSRLTVL.

This chain joins TRBV12-3 or TRBV12-4 and TRBJ2-7; a possible D gene is TRBD2 (6 bases). Trimming cost V 6 bases and J 4 bases, with 16 bases left between them. This CDR3 is built from 14 residues. DNA of the CDR3: TGTGCCAGCAGGGAGGGACTGTCAGTATACGAGCAGTACTTC. Its translation: CASREGLSVYEQYF.

The chain links TRBV6-4 to TRBJ2-7; a possible D gene is TRBD2 (6 bases). Trimming shortened V by 1 base and J by 6 bases, and 10 bases separated the two germline ends. The CDR3 has 13 amino acids. Germline V gene lookup returns CDR1 MRHNA and CDR2 SNTAGT. The chain's CDR3 is CASSDLLGGEQYF. CDR3 in DNA: TGTGCCAGCAGTGACTTGCTGGGAGGCGAGCAGTACTTC.

This clonotype was detected once. V usage is TRBV27 and J usage is TRBJ1-2; the D gene is possibly TRBD1 (5 bases). V was pared by 6 bases and J by 7 bases, with 24 bases between. Germline-derived CDR1 and CDR2 are MNHEY and SMNVEV (reference sequence). The CDR3 spans 16 residues. CDR3 amino acids: CASRVNGRGRLGGYTF. CDR3 sequence (DNA): TGTGCCAGCAGGGTGAATGGGAGGGGCCGTTTAGGTGGCTACACCTTC.

CDR3 region: CSAPDRTSGMGKNEQFF. CDR3 in DNA: TGCAGTGCTCCGGACAGGACTAGCGGGATGGGTAAGAATGAGCAGTTCTTC. The rearrangement joins TRBV20-1 to TRBJ2-1, with 12 bases matching TRBD2. Germline CDR1 reads DFQATT; CDR2 reads SNEGSKA (reference sequence). V was pared by 5 bases and J by 7 bases, with 15 bases of the junction left unmatched. This CDR3 spans 17 amino acids.